Presented here are 20 T cell receptor beta chains from one specimen sequenced in a study of blood T cell repertoires in COVID-19. TCRdb's table, derived via immunoSEQ multiplex PCR, lists solely in-frame clones and lacks some. The sample shows approximately 160,000 clones, approximately 82% of them seen only once. What was sequenced was peripheral blood. The receptors were sampled from a woman aged 50 to 65 in a cohort sampled during active or convalescent COVID-19.

The chain couples TRBV27 to TRBJ2-5; a weak D match, TRBD1 (7 bases). V was pared by 6 bases and J by 5 bases, with 13 bases between. The CDR3 runs 13 residues. Germline V CDR1 and CDR2: MNHEY, SMNVEV (reference sequence). CDR3 sequence (DNA): TGTGCCAGCAGAAAGACAGGGACTGAGACCCAGTACTTC. It encodes CASRKTGTETQYF.

The V and J genes are TRBV20-1 and TRBJ2-7; 9 positions agree with TRBD2. The germline gives CDR1 DFQATT, CDR2 SNEGSKA (reference sequence). V shed 3 bases, J shed 1 base, and the junction held 7 bases outside the gene matches. The CDR3 has 15 amino acids. The CDR3 DNA reads as TGCAGTGCTAGTCGCCTAGCGGGGATTTCCTACGAGCAGTACTTC. Translated: CSASRLAGISYEQYF.

The chain links TRBV19 to TRBJ1-4, with unresolved D. This CDR3 contains 13 residues. The germline V gene encodes CDR1 LNHDA and CDR2 SQIVND (reference sequence). Trimming shortened V by 0 bases and J by 10 bases, and 9 bases separated the two germline ends. CDR3 nucleotides: TGTGCCAGTAGTATAGATCTGAACACAAAACTGTTTTTT. Amino acid sequence: CASSIDLNTKLFF. Combining the CDR3 with reference TRBV19 and TRBJ1-4 gives the whole variable domain DGGITQSPKYLFRKEGQNVTLSCEQNLNHDAMYWYRQDPGQGLRLIYYSQIVNDFQKGDIAEGYSVSREKKESFPLTVTSAQKNPTAFYLCASSIDLNTKLFFGSGTQLSVL.

The J gene is TRBJ1-3, the V gene TRBV4-3; D unresolved. The V gene lost 8 bases and the J gene lost 4 bases, with 18 bases spanning the gap. Looked up from germline, CDR1 is LGHNA and CDR2 is YSLEER. This CDR3 comprises 15 residues. The CDR3 region is CASGGGAGAGNTIYF. The CDR3 DNA reads TGCGCCAGCGGCGGAGGCGCAGGAGCGGGAAACACCATATATTTT.

This chain uses TRBV2 with TRBJ2-4; tentative D call: TRBD1 (6 bases). CDR3 length: 16 amino acids. CDR1 and CDR2 from the germline V gene are SNHLY and FYNNEI. V shed 4 bases and J shed 0 bases, with 13 bases lying between them. As DNA, the CDR3 is TGTGCCAGCAGTGCACAGGGTGGACTAGCCAAAAACATTCAGTACTTC. It specifies CASSAQGGLAKNIQYF.

The chain is built from TRBV6-5 and TRBJ1-3; the D gene is possibly TRBD1 (5 bases). The CDR3 contains 14 residues. The V gene's germline CDR1 is MNHEY and CDR2 SVGAGI. The germline V and J ends were trimmed by 2 bases and 4 bases, with 9 bases remaining between them. Here the CDR3 DNA reads TGTGCCAGCAGTTACCGCAGACAGGGAAACACCATATATTTT. Its protein is CASSYRRQGNTIYF.

The chain carries TRBV7-3 and TRBJ2-3; TRBD2 aligns across 10 bases. The CDR3 contains 16 residues. CDR1 is SGHTA, CDR2 FQGTGA, per germline. With V trimmed by 2 bases and J by 2 bases, 4 bases remained unmatched. The CDR3 bases are TGTGCCAGCAGCTTATCTAGCGGGGGCTTCACAGATACGCAGTATTTT. It codes for CASSLSSGGFTDTQYF.

This chain uses TRBV5-8 with TRBJ1-4; D not certain. V dropped 4 bases and J dropped 5 bases, with 15 bases sitting between them. Looked up from germline, CDR1 is SGHTS and CDR2 is YDEGEE. The CDR3 covers 15 residues. The DNA for the CDR3 is TGTGCCAGCAGCCCAGCGGAGGGCCGGAATGAAAAACTGTTTTTT. Translation: CASSPAEGRNEKLFF.

J is TRBJ2-1 and V is TRBV5-6, with 10 bases that match TRBD2. This CDR3 has 16 residues. Trimming removed 0 bases from V and 4 bases from J; junction bases left unmatched: 4. Germline V gene lookup returns CDR1 SGHDT and CDR2 YYEEEE. CDR3: CASSLVAGGLYNEQFF. In DNA form, the CDR3 reads TGTGCCAGCAGCTTGGTAGCGGGGGGCTTGTACAATGAGCAGTTCTTC.

This chain links TRBV30 with TRBJ2-2, with D possibly being TRBD1 (6 bases). This CDR3 has 14 residues. Germline values: CDR1 GTSNPN, CDR2 SVGIG (reference sequence). V lost 5 bases and J lost 4, with 14 bases in between. The chain's CDR3 is CAWGTSITTGELFF. CDR3 nucleotides: TGTGCCTGGGGGACATCGATTACCACCGGGGAGCTGTTTTTT.

The chain couples TRBV4-2 to TRBJ2-1, with D possibly matching TRBD2 (6 bases). V was clipped by 1 base and J by 8 bases, with 18 bases between them. This CDR3 region has 16 residues. CDR1 is LGHNA and CDR2 is YNFKEQ in the germline V gene. The CDR3 DNA is TGTGCCAGCAGCCAAGGGGGCGGGACCCTCAGGGATGAGCAGTTCTTC. Its protein is CASSQGGGTLRDEQFF.

The rearrangement uses TRBV7-6 and TRBJ2-2; 7 bases map to TRBD2. J was trimmed by 6 bases and V by 1 base; bases with no gene match: 2. CDR3 size: 14 residues. Germline V gene data show CDR1 as SGHVS and CDR2 as FNYEAQ. CDR3: CASSLGGGSGELFF. CDR3 in DNA: TGTGCCAGCAGCTTAGGCGGGGGTTCCGGGGAGCTGTTTTTT.

The chain employs TRBV4-1 and TRBJ2-1, with TRBD2 identical over 15 bases. The germline V gene encodes CDR1 MGHRA and CDR2 YSYEKL. With V trimmed by 3 bases and J by 7 bases, 1 base remained unmatched. The CDR3 is made up of 15 amino acids. Here the CDR3 reads CASSHGTSGRNEQFF. The CDR3 DNA is TGCGCCAGCAGCCACGGGACTAGCGGGAGGAATGAGCAGTTCTTC.

The DNA for the CDR3 is TGTGCCAGCAGCCAAGATTGGAGTCTTTCTGAAGCTTTCTTT. This translates into CASSQDWSLSEAFF. The chain couples TRBV3-1 (or the pseudogene TRBV3-2) to TRBJ1-1; D not certain. Germline V gene sequence: CDR1 LGHDT, CDR2 YNNKEL (reference sequence). Deletions cut 0 bases from V and 6 bases from J, with 11 bases between. CDR3 length: 14 amino acids.

The chain's CDR3 is CASSLVAGGHNSPLHF. The DNA for the CDR3 is TGTGCCAGCAGCTTAGTGGCAGGGGGACATAATTCACCCCTCCACTTT. The V gene is TRBV11-2, the J gene TRBJ1-6; TRBD1 matches at 7 bases. Germline trimming cut 1 base from V and 5 bases from J; bases unmatched to any gene: 5. This CDR3 has 16 amino acids. Germline CDR1 and CDR2: SGHAT and FQNNGV.

The rearrangement uses TRBV6-1 and TRBJ1-5; maybe TRBD1 (5 bases). Germline-derived CDR1 and CDR2 are MNHNS and SASEGT. This CDR3 has 14 amino acids. V shed 5 bases and J shed 2 bases, with 10 bases lying between them. CDR3 DNA sequence: TGTGCCAGCAGTAGACAGACCCGCAATCAGCCCCAGCATTTT. Translation gives CASSRQTRNQPQHF.

CDR3 region: CASTGQGNEKLFF. The CDR3 region has the DNA TGTGCCAGCACTGGACAGGGGAATGAAAAACTGTTTTTT. V is TRBV6-5 and J is TRBJ1-4, with TRBD1 matching 9 bases. Germline CDR1 and CDR2: MNHEY and SVGAGI. V lost 7 bases to trimming and J lost 5 bases; unmatched junction nucleotides: 2. The CDR3 extends over 13 amino acids.

This clone was picked up a small number of times. The J gene is TRBJ2-1, the V gene TRBV7-3, with 10 bases aligning to TRBD2. V was pared by 4 bases and J by 4 bases, with 4 bases of the junction left unmatched. Per the germline V gene, CDR1 is SGHTA and CDR2 is FQGTGA. The CDR3 runs 15 residues. In DNA, the CDR3 is TGTGCCAGCAGCTCCGGGACTAGCGCATACAATGAGCAGTTCTTC. The encoded protein is CASSSGTSAYNEQFF.

The V gene is TRBV10-2, the J gene TRBJ1-2; TRBD1 matches at 7 bases. The CDR3 totals 14 residues. The V segment lost 4 bases and the J segment 8 bases; nucleotides outside the gene matches: 10. The V gene's germline CDR1 is WSHSY and CDR2 SAAADI. CDR3 amino acids: CASSGTGYWGGYTF. CDR3 DNA sequence: TGCGCCAGCAGTGGGACAGGCTACTGGGGGGGCTACACCTTC.

The CDR3 spells CAISTESSQPQHF. The DNA of the CDR3 is TGTGCCATCAGCACTGAAAGTAGTCAGCCCCAGCATTTT. The rearrangement joins TRBV10-3 to TRBJ1-5; D is uncertain. Deletions cut 6 bases from V and 6 bases from J, with 12 bases between. Germline loops: CDR1 ENHRY, CDR2 SYGVKD. CDR3 size: 13 residues.